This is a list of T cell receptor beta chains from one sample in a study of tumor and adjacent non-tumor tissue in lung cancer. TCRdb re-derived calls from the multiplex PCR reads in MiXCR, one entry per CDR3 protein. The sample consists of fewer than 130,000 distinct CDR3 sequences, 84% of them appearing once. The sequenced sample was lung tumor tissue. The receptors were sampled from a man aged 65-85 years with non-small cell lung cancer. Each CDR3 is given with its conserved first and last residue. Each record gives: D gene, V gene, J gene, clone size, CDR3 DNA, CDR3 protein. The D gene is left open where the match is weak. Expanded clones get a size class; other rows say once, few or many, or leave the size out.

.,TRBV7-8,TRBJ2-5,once,TGTGTCAGCAGCTTTGGAGGCGGACCCGGGGAGACCCAATACTTC,CVSSFGGGPGETQYF
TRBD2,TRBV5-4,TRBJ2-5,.,TGTGCCAGCAGACTGGGGACTAAGAAAGAGACCCTGTACTTC,CASRLGTKKETLYF
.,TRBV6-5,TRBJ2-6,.,TGTGCCGGCAGTTCTCCGGTGGCTGGGGTCAACGTCCTGACTTTC,CAGSSPVAGVNVLTF
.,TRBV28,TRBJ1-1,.,TGTGCCAGCAATGGGTTGGAGGCTTTCTTT,CASNGLEAFF
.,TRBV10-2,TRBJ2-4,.,TGCGCCAGCAGTGTGTATCGCGATCGGCGGAACATTCAGTACTTC,CASSVYRDRRNIQYF
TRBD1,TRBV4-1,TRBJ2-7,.,TGCACCAACAGTCTCCGGGACAGGAACTATGAGCAGTACTTC,CTNSLRDRNYEQYF
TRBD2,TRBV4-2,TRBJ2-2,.,TGTGCCAACAGCCAAGTTGAGGTAGCGGGGGACACCGGGGAGTTGTTTTTT,CANSQVEVAGDTGELFF
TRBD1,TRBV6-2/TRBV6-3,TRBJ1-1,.,TGTGCCAGTAGTACGAGACAGGGGACGAACATTGAAGCTTTATTT,CASSTRQGTNIEALF
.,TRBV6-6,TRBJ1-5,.,TGTGCCAGCAGCACCCAGATGTATAGCAATCAGCCTCAGCATTTT,CASSTQMYSNQPQHF
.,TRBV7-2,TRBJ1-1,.,TGTGCCAGCAGCTTAGTGGACAGTTCTGAAGCTTTCTTT,CASSLVDSSEAFF
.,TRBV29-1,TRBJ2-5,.,TGCAGCGTTCAATGGGGCCCGGTCGGGACCCAGTATTTC,CSVQWGPVGTQYF
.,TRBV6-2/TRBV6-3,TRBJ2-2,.,TGTGTCAGCAGTACAAACCCACGGGATCACACCGGGGAGCTGTTTTTT,CVSSTNPRDHTGELFF
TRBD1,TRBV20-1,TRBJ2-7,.,TGCGGTGCTAGAGGGATTAGGGACAGGGTTAAAAACGAGCAGTACTTC,CGARGIRDRVKNEQYF
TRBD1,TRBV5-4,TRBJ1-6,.,TGTGCCAGGAACACCGGGACAGGGGGAGGGATTAATTCACCCCTCCACTTT,CARNTGTGGGINSPLHF
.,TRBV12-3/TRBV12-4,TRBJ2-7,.,TGTGCCAGCACTATGGGACAAGCATACGAGCAGTACTTC,CASTMGQAYEQYF
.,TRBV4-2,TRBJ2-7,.,TGTGGCAGCAGCCAAGGACAGAGTCTCTACGAACAGTACTTC,CGSSQGQSLYEQYF
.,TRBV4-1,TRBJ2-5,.,TGCGCCAGCAGTCAAGATCGACTATCTATCGAGACCCAGCGCTTC,CASSQDRLSIETQRF
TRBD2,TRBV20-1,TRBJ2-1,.,TGCAGTGCTAGAGATCCCGCGGGAGGGAAATATAATGAGCAGTTCTTC,CSARDPAGGKYNEQFF
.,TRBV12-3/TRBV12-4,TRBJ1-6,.,TGTGCCAGTAATCGGACAGTCTATAATTCAACCCTCCACTTT,CASNRTVYNSTLHF
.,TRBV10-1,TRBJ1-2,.,TGCGCCAGCAGAGAGTCGACAGGCCAACCCTTTGGCTACATCTTC,CASRESTGQPFGYIF
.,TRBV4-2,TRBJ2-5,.,TGTGTCAGCAGCCCCCTAACAGGGGGGGGGTTGGAAGAGACCCAATACTTC,CVSSPLTGGGLEETQYF
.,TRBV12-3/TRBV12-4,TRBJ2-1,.,TGTGCCAGCAGTTGGGGGGGTTGGGGCAGGGGGAATAACCAGTTCTTC,CASSWGGWGRGNNQFF
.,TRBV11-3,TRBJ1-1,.,TGTGCCTGCAGCTTATTAAGCATCAGGATGAACTCTGAAGCTTTCTTT,CACSLLSIRMNSEAFF
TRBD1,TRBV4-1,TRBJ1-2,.,TGCGCCAGCAGCCCAAACAGGGGCGGAGGCTGCACCTTC,CASSPNRGGGCTF
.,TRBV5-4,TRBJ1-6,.,TGTGCCAACAGGTACTTACCGGGACACCTTAATTCACCCCTCCATTTT,CANRYLPGHLNSPLHF
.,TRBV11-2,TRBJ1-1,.,TGTGCCAGCAACTTGATGAGCACTGAAGCTTTCTTT,CASNLMSTEAFF